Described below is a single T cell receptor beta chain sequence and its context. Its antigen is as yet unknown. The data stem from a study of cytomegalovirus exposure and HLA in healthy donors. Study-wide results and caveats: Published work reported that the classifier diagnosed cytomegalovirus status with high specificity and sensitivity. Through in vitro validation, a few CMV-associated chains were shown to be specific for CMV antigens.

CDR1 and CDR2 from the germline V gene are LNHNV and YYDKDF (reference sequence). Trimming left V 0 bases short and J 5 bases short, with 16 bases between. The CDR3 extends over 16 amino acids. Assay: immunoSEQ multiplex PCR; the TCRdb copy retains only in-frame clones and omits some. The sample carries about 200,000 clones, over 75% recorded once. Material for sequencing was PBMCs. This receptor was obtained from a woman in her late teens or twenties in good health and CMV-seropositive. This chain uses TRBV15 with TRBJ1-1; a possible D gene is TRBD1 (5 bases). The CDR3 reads CATSRDLSGGGTEAFF. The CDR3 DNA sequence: TGTGCCACCAGCAGAGATCTTTCCGGGGGAGGGACTGAAGCTTTCTTT.